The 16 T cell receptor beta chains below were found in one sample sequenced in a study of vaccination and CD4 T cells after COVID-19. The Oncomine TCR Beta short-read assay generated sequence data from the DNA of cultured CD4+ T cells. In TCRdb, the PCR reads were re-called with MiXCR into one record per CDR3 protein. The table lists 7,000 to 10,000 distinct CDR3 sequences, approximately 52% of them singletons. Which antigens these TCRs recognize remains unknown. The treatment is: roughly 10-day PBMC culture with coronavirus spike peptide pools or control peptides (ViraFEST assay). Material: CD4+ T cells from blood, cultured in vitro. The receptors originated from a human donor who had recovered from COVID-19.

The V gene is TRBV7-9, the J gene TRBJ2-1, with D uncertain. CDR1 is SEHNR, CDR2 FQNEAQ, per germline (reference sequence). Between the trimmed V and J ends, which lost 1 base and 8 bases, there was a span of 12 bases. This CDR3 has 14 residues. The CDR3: CASSLESIVHEQFF. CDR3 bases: TGTGCCAGCAGCTTAGAGTCTATCGTGCATGAGCAGTTCTTC. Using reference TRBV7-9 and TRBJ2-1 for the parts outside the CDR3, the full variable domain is DTGVSQNPRHKITKRGQNVTFRCDPISEHNRLYWYRQTLGQGPEFLTYFQNEAQLEKSRLLSDRFSAERPKGSFSTLEIQRTEQGDSAMYLCASSLESIVHEQFFGPGTRLTVL.

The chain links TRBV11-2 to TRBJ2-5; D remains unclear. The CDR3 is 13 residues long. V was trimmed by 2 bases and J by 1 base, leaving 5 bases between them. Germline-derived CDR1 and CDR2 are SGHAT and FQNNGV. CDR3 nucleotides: TGTGCCAGCAGCTTATTCGGCCAAGAGACCCAGTACTTC. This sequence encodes CASSLFGQETQYF. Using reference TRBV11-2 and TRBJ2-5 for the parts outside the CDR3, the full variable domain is EAGVAQSPRYKIIEKRQSVAFWCNPISGHATLYWYQQILGQGPKLLIQFQNNGVVDDSQLPKDRFSAERLKGVDSTLKIQPAKLEDSAVYLCASSLFGQETQYFGPGTRLLVL.

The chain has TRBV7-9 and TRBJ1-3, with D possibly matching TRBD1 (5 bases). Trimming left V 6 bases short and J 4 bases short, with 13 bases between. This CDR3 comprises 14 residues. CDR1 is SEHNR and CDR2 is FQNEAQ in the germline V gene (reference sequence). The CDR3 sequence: CASSRRRTGNTIYF. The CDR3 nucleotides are TGTGCCAGCAGTCGCAGACGGACAGGAAACACCATATATTTT.

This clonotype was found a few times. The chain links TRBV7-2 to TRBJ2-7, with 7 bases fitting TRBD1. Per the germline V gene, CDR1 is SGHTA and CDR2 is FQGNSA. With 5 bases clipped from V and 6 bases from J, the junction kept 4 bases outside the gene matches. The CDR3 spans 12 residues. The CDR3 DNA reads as TGTGCCAGCAGCATCAGGACAGGCGAGCAGTACTTC. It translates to CASSIRTGEQYF.

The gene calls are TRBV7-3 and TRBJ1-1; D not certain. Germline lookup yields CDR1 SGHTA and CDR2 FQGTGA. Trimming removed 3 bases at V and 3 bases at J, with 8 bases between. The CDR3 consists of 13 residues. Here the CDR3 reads CASSFRRDTEAFF. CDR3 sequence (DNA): TGTGCCAGCAGCTTTAGACGGGACACTGAAGCTTTCTTT.

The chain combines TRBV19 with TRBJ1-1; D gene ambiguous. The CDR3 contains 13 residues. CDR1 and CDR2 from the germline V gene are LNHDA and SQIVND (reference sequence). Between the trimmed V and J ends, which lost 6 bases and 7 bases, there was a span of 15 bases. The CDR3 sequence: CASSAKDGVEAFF. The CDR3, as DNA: TGTGCCAGTAGCGCTAAGGACGGGGTTGAAGCTTTCTTT.

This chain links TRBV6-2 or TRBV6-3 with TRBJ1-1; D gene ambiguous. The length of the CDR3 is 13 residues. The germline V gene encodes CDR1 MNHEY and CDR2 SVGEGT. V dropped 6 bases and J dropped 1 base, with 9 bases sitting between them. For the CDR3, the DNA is TGTGCCAGCAGAAACGACGGGAACACTGAAGCTTTCTTT. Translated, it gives CASRNDGNTEAFF.

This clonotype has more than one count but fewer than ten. The CDR3 DNA reads TGTGCCAGCAGTTACCGGGGGCGCGGCACCGGGGAGCTGTTTTTT. Its protein product is CASSYRGRGTGELFF. The V and J genes are TRBV6-5 and TRBJ2-2, with D tentatively TRBD1 or TRBD2 (6 bases each). Germline loops: CDR1 MNHEY, CDR2 SVGAGI. Trimming took 2 bases from V and 4 from J, leaving 11 bases between them. The CDR3 has 15 residues.

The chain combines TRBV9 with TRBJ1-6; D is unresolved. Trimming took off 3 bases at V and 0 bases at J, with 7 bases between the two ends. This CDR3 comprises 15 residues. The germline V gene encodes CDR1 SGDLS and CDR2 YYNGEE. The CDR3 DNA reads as TGTGCCAGCAGCGCCGCAGGCTCCTATAATTCACCCCTCCACTTT. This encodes CASSAAGSYNSPLHF.

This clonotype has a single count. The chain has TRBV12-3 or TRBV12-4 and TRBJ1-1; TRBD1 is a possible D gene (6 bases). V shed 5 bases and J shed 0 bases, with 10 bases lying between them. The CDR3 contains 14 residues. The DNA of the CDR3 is TGTGCCAGCAGTGCGTACAGGGTGAACACTGAAGCTTTCTTT. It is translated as CASSAYRVNTEAFF.

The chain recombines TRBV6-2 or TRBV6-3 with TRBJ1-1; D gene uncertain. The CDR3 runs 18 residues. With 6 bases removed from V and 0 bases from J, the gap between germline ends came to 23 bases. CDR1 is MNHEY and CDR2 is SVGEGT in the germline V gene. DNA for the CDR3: TGTGCCAGCAGCTGGCCCGGGTCCAATCCGCTCATGAACACTGAAGCTTTCTTT. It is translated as CASSWPGSNPLMNTEAFF.

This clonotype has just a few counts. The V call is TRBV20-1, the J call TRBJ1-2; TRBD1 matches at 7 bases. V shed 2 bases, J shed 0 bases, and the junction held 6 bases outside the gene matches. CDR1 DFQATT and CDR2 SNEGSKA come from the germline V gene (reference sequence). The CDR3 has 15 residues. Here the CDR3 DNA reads TGCAGTGCTAGAATACCGGGACAGACTAACTATGGCTACACCTTC. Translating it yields CSARIPGQTNYGYTF.

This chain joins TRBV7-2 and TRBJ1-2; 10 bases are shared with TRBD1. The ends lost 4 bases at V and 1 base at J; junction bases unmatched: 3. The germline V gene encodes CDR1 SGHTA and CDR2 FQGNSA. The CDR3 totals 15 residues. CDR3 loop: CASSSRTGGNYGYTF. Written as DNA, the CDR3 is TGTGCCAGCAGCTCCAGGACAGGGGGTAACTATGGCTACACCTTC.

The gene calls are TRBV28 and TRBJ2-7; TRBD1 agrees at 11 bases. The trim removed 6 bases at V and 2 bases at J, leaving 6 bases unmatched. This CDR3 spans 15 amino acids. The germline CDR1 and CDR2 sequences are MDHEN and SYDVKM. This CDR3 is CASRRTGGRAYEQYF. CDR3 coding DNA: TGTGCCAGCAGACGGACAGGGGGCCGAGCCTACGAGCAGTACTTC.

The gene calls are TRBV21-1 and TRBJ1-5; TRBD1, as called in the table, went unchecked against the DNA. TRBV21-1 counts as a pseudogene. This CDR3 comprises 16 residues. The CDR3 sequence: CASRGTPYHSNQPQHF. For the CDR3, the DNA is TGTGCCAGCCGGGGGACGCCTTACCATAGCAATCAGCCCCAGCATTTT.

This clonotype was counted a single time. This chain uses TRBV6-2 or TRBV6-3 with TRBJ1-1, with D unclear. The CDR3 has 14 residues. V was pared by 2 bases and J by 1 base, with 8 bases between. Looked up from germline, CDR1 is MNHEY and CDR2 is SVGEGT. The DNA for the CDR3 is TGTGCCAGCAGTTACCTGGATTCGAACACTGAAGCTTTCTTT. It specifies CASSYLDSNTEAFF.